This T cell receptor (beta chain) was sequenced for a study of beta chain features in type 1 diabetes (dated by TCRdb to 2017 to 2018). Regarding the study in general: No differences in mean age, gender distribution, total cell number or subset yield were found between patients and healthy donors. Across all samples, almost 110 million sorted cells were examined, and cell number per subset correlated strongly with RNA yield. In the study, recently diagnosed type 1 diabetes patients and matched healthy donors were compared on the TCRB repertoires of their sorted circulating CD4+ T cell subsets. Whereas all 28 donors provided naive and central memory subsets, regulatory and stem cell-like memory subsets were isolated from just 8 patients and roughly eight healthy donors. Study-level results and caveats: A moderate but significant shortening of TCRB CDR3 length was observed in type 1 diabetes patients in all four CD4+ subsets. Because the HLA sub-analyses included only small numbers of individuals, any influence of HLA type on TCRB rearrangement was left unresolved. At VDJ recombination sites, patients with type 1 diabetes made fewer insertions and deleted more nucleotides, a pattern implying thymic rearrangement abnormalities. Shorter templates might have been favored by PCR, but patient and control samples were amplified and corrected together, so both groups would have been affected equally by any skew. Naive, central memory and regulatory TCRB repertoires appeared to be more similar among patients than among healthy donors. Because cDNA was sequenced instead of genomic DNA, highly expressing activated cells could be over-represented, though the groups showed no difference in activation or CD3 levels.

In the germline V gene, CDR1 corresponds to SGHTA and CDR2 to FQGNSA. At the junction V is shortened by 2 bases and J by 0 bases, with 12 bases in between. The CDR3 runs 16 amino acids, cysteine and phenylalanine included. Left in the record is the CDR3 DNA by itself, 48 bases read in frame from the first base. The entire isolated RNA was reverse transcribed using the High Capacity cDNA Reverse Transcription Kit, and thus expressed TCRB transcripts were sequenced. Deep immunoSEQ sequencing was applied to naive, central memory and regulatory T cell samples, giving an average of approximately 4 million total reads per sample. Sorted cells were lysed in RLT buffer and RNA was extracted with DNase-treated RNeasy Micro or Mini kits, depending on cell number. To prevent cross-contamination, every cell subset was processed on its own, while patient and healthy donor samples were processed together. TCRB sequences were amplified from cDNA with the immunoSEQ multiplex PCR, producing 87-bp fragments spanning the CDR3 region. The amplicons were sequenced using the Illumina HiSeq platform. Concerning the study's data processing: PCR bias was computationally corrected using synthetic template baselines, reads within Hamming distance 2 were collapsed, and singletons that could not be merged were discarded. Reads were aligned against IMGT so that V, D and J genes, CDR3 length and insertions or deletions at six rearrangement sites could be assigned. Clonotype counts were normalized to sorted cell number within each subset before computing true diversity and Gini coefficients with the tcR R package. Repertoire sharing was quantified using the overlap coefficient calculated on TCRB nucleotide sequences. Out-of-frame TCRB sequences from naive cells were analyzed as a proxy for the pre-selection repertoire. Imported from immuneACCESS, the table was reduced by TCRdb to in-frame sequences with V and J called. These copies leave out some clones; in studies compared against another copy, an unresolved V gene accounts for under half, and the cause of the remainder is not known. D and trimming come from the DNA, and the V and J calls and clone size come from that table. This sample comprises some 410,000 clones, about an eighth of them detected only once. The top ten clones comprise 0.046% of the sample.

Regarding this clone: Its binding antigen is unknown. No base qualities exist here, and no much larger clone lies one base off it.

Each donor gave one peripheral blood draw, roughly 110 mL on average, collected into heparinised tubes. Using a panel that included CD45RO, CCR7, CD25, CD127, CD95 and CD27, naive, central memory, regulatory and stem cell-like memory CD4+ T cells were sorted on a BD FACSAria II. Purity was above 95% for every sorted population. Right away, PBMCs were isolated by Lymphoprep density gradient centrifugation and were stained directly, with no culture step. So that batch effects would be minimized, each experiment stained and sorted samples in pairs, pairing one healthy donor with one patient. Input material: naive CD4+ T cells from blood. The cell subset or site label here, explained by the study, means: true naive CD4+ T cells. The chain links TRBV7-2 with TRBJ2-3; no D gene can be assigned with confidence. The receptor comes from a woman aged 18 to 35 in good health. In nucleotide form, the sequence is TGTGCCAGCAGCTTAAGAACAGCCACTAGCACAGATACGCAGTATTTT. Translated, it gives CASSLRTATSTDTQYF.